These 27 T cell receptor beta chains came from one sample sequenced in a study of regulatory T cells in long-lasting Graves disease. Arm-PCR of CDR3 regions and iRepertoire HTBI primers were the basis on which TCR beta libraries were built. TCRdb independently ran MiXCR on the multiplex PCR reads; one entry per CDR3 protein. The data show 320,000 or so distinct CDR3 sequences, 18% seen once. The sample's time point: newly diagnosed GD, antithyroid drugs for less than 3 months. With RNA extracted from PBMCs as input, the TCR library was made. The sample was peripheral blood mononuclear cells (PBMCs), taken at new diagnosis, from a patient treated with antithyroid drugs. Receptor source: a female donor with Graves disease.

This rearrangement joins TRBV3-1 to TRBJ2-3, with D tentatively TRBD2 (5 bases). The CDR3 has 12 residues. V was pared by 4 bases and J by 6 bases, with 8 bases between. Germline CDR1 is LGHDT and CDR2 is YNNKEL (reference sequence). The CDR3 nucleotides read TGTGCCAGCAGCCCTATAGCGGATACGCAGTATTTT. Protein: CASSPIADTQYF.

This clonotype appeared many times. A junction end diverges from the germline sequence, so it may reflect a read error. Here the CDR3 reads CASSLWGSDSPPHF. CDR3 bases: TGTGCCAGCAGTTTGTGGGGGTCGGATTCACCCCCCCACTTT. V is TRBV27 and J is TRBJ1-6; TRBD1 is a possible D gene (5 bases). The germline gives CDR1 MNHEY, CDR2 SMNVEV (reference sequence). The CDR3 is 14 amino acids.

This chain joins TRBV25-1 and TRBJ2-1, with D perhaps assigned TRBD1 or TRBD2 (6 bases each). This CDR3 is 15 amino acids long. In germline, CDR1 is MGHDK, CDR2 SYGVNS. V lost 5 bases and J 6 bases, leaving 17 bases between the germline ends. The CDR3 loop reads CASSFGGGPFNEQFF. The CDR3 DNA is TGTGCCAGCAGTTTTGGAGGGGGGCCTTTCAATGAGCAGTTCTTC. The whole variable domain, remainder taken from reference TRBV25-1 and TRBJ2-1, is EADIYQTPRYLVIGTGKKITLECSQTMGHDKMYWYQQDPGMELHLIHYSYGVNSTEKGDLSSESTVSRIRTEHFPLTLESARPSHTSQYLCASSFGGGPFNEQFFGPGTRLTVL.

On this clonotype itself: Because the CDR3 is missing its conserved closing phenylalanine or tryptophan, this is likely a read error. The DNA is omitted, as the CDR3 cannot be located on it reliably, and the CDR3 follows TCRdb's listing. The CDR3 sequence is CACSSRTTSPGRA. The gene calls are TRBV7-3 and TRBJ2-7; the D call TRBD1 from the table was never checked on the DNA. Germline V gene data show CDR1 as SGHTA and CDR2 as FQGTGA. The CDR3 has 13 amino acids, counting both end residues.

This clonotype occurred a few times. The J gene is TRBJ2-2, the V gene TRBV14, with D hard to call. Looked up from germline, CDR1 is SGHDN and CDR2 is FVKESK. This CDR3 comprises 13 residues. With 0 bases removed from V and 7 bases from J, the gap between germline ends came to 6 bases. The CDR3 DNA follows: TGTGCCAGCAGCCAAGATTTGGACGGGGAGCTGTTTTTT. Translation: CASSQDLDGELFF.

This clonotype was counted many times. V usage is TRBV27 and J usage is TRBJ1-1, with D possibly TRBD1 on 5 matching bases. CDR1 is MNHEY and CDR2 is SMNVEV in the germline V gene (reference sequence). This CDR3 has 14 residues. V was trimmed by 0 bases and J by 4 bases, leaving 9 bases between them. The CDR3 sequence is CASSLSGDGTEAFF. DNA for the CDR3: TGTGCCAGCAGTTTATCAGGGGACGGCACTGAAGCTTTCTTT.

The sample holds many counts of this clonotype. The chain recombines TRBV6-1 with TRBJ2-7, with D hard to call. The ends were cut back, 6 bases at V and 12 bases at J, with 18 bases in the middle. CDR1 and CDR2 (germline): MNHNS, SASEGT. This CDR3 has 12 amino acids. For the CDR3, the DNA is TGTGCCAGCAGCAGACACCCTAGTAATCTGTACTTC. Encoded protein: CASSRHPSNLYF.

At least ten counts were recorded for this clonotype. V and J are TRBV18 and TRBJ2-2, with TRBD1 as a possible D gene (6 bases). Trimming removed 4 bases at V and 2 bases at J, with 11 bases between. In germline, CDR1 is KGHSH, CDR2 LQKENI. CDR3 length: 15 amino acids. CDR3 loop: CASSHDRFNTGELFF. CDR3 DNA sequence: TGTGCCAGCTCACATGACAGGTTCAACACCGGGGAGCTGTTTTTT. Filled out from reference TRBV18 and TRBJ2-2, the complete variable domain reads NAGVMQNPRHLVRRRGQEARLRCSPMKGHSHVYWYRQLPEEGLKFMVYLQKENIIDESGMPKERFSAEFPKEGPSILRIQQVVRGDSAAYFCASSHDRFNTGELFFGEGSRLTVL.

This clonotype was observed at least ten times. The genes are TRBV19 and TRBJ1-2; D ambiguous. CDR1 LNHDA and CDR2 SQIVND come from the germline V gene (reference sequence). V lost 9 bases to trimming and J lost 5 bases, with 19 bases between them. The CDR3 sequence is 14 residues long. CDR3: CASATAGRRYGYTF. CDR3 coding DNA: TGTGCCAGCGCCACGGCGGGCAGACGTTATGGCTACACCTTC.

This clonotype was seen at least ten times. V is TRBV2 and J is TRBJ2-5, with unresolved D. CDR3 length: 15 amino acids. Germline V gene data show CDR1 as SNHLY and CDR2 as FYNNEI. V was clipped by 3 bases and J by 3 bases, with 14 bases between them. The CDR3 loop is CASSDVGRDEETQYF. In nucleotides, the CDR3 is TGTGCCAGCAGTGATGTGGGCCGCGACGAAGAGACCCAGTACTTC. The whole variable domain, filled in from reference TRBV2 and TRBJ2-5, reads EPEVTQTPSHQVTQMGQEVILRCVPISNHLYFYWYRQILGQKVEFLVSFYNNEISEKSEIFDDQFSVERPDGSNFTLKIRSTKLEDSAMYFCASSDVGRDEETQYFGPGTRLLVL.

In this sample, this clonotype turned up many times. The rearrangement links TRBV9 to TRBJ2-7; D gene uncertain. The CDR3 consists of 15 residues. Trimming cost V 4 bases and J 4 bases, with 18 bases left between them. CDR1 and CDR2 (germline): SGDLS, YYNGEE. The DNA of the CDR3 is TGTGCCAGCAGCCAACGCACCGGATCCCCATACGAGCAGTACTTC. It codes for CASSQRTGSPYEQYF. The variable domain in full, with the rest retrieved from reference TRBV9 and TRBJ2-7, is DSGVTQTPKHLITATGQRVTLRCSPRSGDLSVYWYQQSLDQGLQFLIQYYNGEERAKGNILERFSAQQFPDLHSELNLSSLELGDSALYFCASSQRTGSPYEQYFGPGTRLTVT.

V and J are TRBV3-1 and TRBJ1-2, with unresolved D. Looked up from germline, CDR1 is LGHDT and CDR2 is YNNKEL (reference sequence). The V and J ends lost 0 bases and 4 bases respectively, with 12 bases between them. This CDR3 is 15 amino acids long. CDR3 in DNA: TGTGCCAGCAGCCAAGAACGGGCCAGGCTCTATGGCTACACCTTC. Residues: CASSQERARLYGYTF.

This clonotype occurred many times. The chain couples TRBV13 to TRBJ2-7; 9 bases agree with TRBD2. The germline V gene has CDR1 PRHDT and CDR2 FYEKMQ (reference sequence). CDR3 length equals 16 residues. Losses at the gene ends were 4 bases for V and 4 bases for J; bases not matched to a gene: 11. The CDR3 bases are TGTGCCAGCAGCTCTTACCTAGCGGGGAGAGGTTACGAGCAGTACTTC. The encoded protein is CASSSYLAGRGYEQYF. The full variable domain, with the rest looked up from reference TRBV13 and TRBJ2-7, is AAGVIQSPRHLIKEKRETATLKCYPIPRHDTVYWYQQGPGQDPQFLISFYEKMQSDKGSIPDRFSAQQFSDYHSELNMSSLELGDSALYFCASSSYLAGRGYEQYFGPGTRLTVT.

For this clonotype: A much larger clone differs by one base, so this may be a read error. The chain couples TRBV6-5 to TRBJ2-7, with D tentatively TRBD2 (7 bases). The CDR3 contains 14 residues. Germline V gene data show CDR1 as MNHEY and CDR2 as SVGAGI. As DNA, the CDR3 is TGTGCCAGCAGTTACGGGGGGGGGCGCGACGAGCGGTACTTC. It yields the protein CASSYGGGRDERYF.

The chain joins TRBV4-1 to TRBJ1-5, with D unresolved. The germline V gene has CDR1 MGHRA and CDR2 YSYEKL. This CDR3 contains 16 residues. Between the trimmed V and J ends, which lost 0 bases and 0 bases, there was a span of 9 bases. CDR3 region: CASSQEPFYSNQPQHF. As DNA, the CDR3 is TGCGCCAGCAGCCAAGAGCCGTTTTATAGCAATCAGCCCCAGCATTTT.

This sequence joins TRBV2 and TRBJ2-7, with a weak D call TRBD2 (6 bases). The germline CDR1 and CDR2 sequences are SNHLY and FYNNEI. The CDR3 is made up of 12 amino acids. The V and J ends lost 6 bases and 7 bases respectively, with 13 bases between them. As DNA, the CDR3 is TGTGCCAGCAGGCTGGCGGGGCCGGAGCAGTACTTC. Amino acids: CASRLAGPEQYF.

The V call is TRBV6-4, the J call TRBJ2-2; no reliable D call. Per the germline V gene, CDR1 is MRHNA and CDR2 is SNTAGT. The CDR3 length is 15 residues. The V end was cut by 6 bases, the J end by 5 bases, with 16 bases between. The CDR3, as DNA: TGTGCCAGCAGCTTAGGTTTCTTCAAAACCGGGGAGCTGTTTTTT. Its protein product is CASSLGFFKTGELFF.

Ten or more counts support this clonotype. The chain has TRBV3-1 and TRBJ2-1; 8 bases line up with TRBD2. The J call may be incorrect, as the DNA end agrees better with TRBJ2-5. The CDR3 is 14 amino acids. Germline CDR1 is LGHDT and CDR2 is YNNKEL (reference sequence). The CDR3 protein is CASSPTSGQETQYF. CDR3 DNA sequence: TGTGCCAGCAGCCCAACTAGCGGCCAAGAGACCCAGTACTTC.

Concerning this clonotype: At one boundary the junction diverges from the germline segment, which might be a read error. The V call is TRBV15, the J call TRBJ1-6, with D maybe TRBD1 (5 bases). Germline lookup yields CDR1 LNHNV and CDR2 YYDKDF (reference sequence). This CDR3 is 13 amino acids long. Written as DNA, the CDR3 is TGCGCCACCAGCAGGGAAGAACAATCACCCCTCCACTTT. Translated: CATSREEQSPLHF. Drawing the rest from reference TRBV15 and TRBJ1-6, the complete variable domain is DAMVIQNPRYQVTQFGKPVTLSCSQTLNHNVMYWYQQKSSQAPKLLFHYYDKDFNNEADTPDNFQSRRPNTSFCFLDIRSPGLGDTAMYLCATSREEQSPLHFGNGTRLTVT.

The table lists this clonotype with many counts. This chain uses TRBV7-8 with TRBJ2-1; D is ambiguous. V shed 2 bases and J shed 7 bases, with 24 bases lying between them. The CDR3 spans 18 residues. Per the germline V gene, CDR1 is SGHVS and CDR2 is FQNEAQ. The CDR3 sequence: CASSLYFSRGTYVNEQFF. CDR3 DNA: TGTGCCAGCAGCTTATATTTCTCACGAGGCACCTACGTTAATGAGCAGTTCTTC.

The chain is built from TRBV5-1 and TRBJ2-5; D ambiguous. Looked up from germline, CDR1 is SGHRS and CDR2 is YFSETQ. This CDR3 has 16 residues. Between the trimmed V and J ends, which lost 1 base and 2 bases, there was a span of 15 bases. The CDR3 region has the DNA TGCGCCAGCAGCTTGATGCCGGACCGTGGGCAAGAGACCCAGTACTTC. As protein: CASSLMPDRGQETQYF.

This clonotype was seen repeatedly, ten times or more. J is TRBJ2-7 and V is TRBV6-1; 9 bases fit TRBD2. The length of the CDR3 is 16 residues. Trimming at V came to 5 bases and at J to 0 bases, leaving 8 bases not matched to a gene. Per the germline V gene, CDR1 is MNHNS and CDR2 is SASEGT. The DNA for the CDR3 is TGTGCCAGCAGTCGGCGGGGGGGGACATACTCCTACGAGCAGTACTTC. Protein: CASSRRGGTYSYEQYF.

This clonotype was counted ten times or more. The rearrangement joins TRBV28 to TRBJ2-5; 9 positions match TRBD2. This CDR3 region has 19 residues. The V segment lost 2 bases and the J segment 4 bases; nucleotides outside the gene matches: 17. CDR1 is MDHEN, CDR2 SYDVKM, per germline. CDR3 DNA sequence: TGTGCCAGCAGTTTACCATACGGGACTAGCAGTGGAGGGAGAGAGACCCAGTACTTC. This translates into CASSLPYGTSSGGRETQYF.

This clonotype was seen at least ten times. The J gene is TRBJ1-2, the V gene TRBV24-1, with D unresolved. Between the trimmed V and J ends, which lost 5 bases and 5 bases, there was a span of 14 bases. The CDR3 sequence is 14 residues long. Germline V gives CDR1 KGHDR, CDR2 SFDVKD. In DNA, the CDR3 is TGTGCCACCAGTGGGCGCGGGCCTCAATATGGCTACACCTTC. Translated: CATSGRGPQYGYTF.

This clonotype has ten or more counts. The chain is built from TRBV28 and TRBJ2-1; D is possibly TRBD1 (5 bases). Germline values: CDR1 MDHEN, CDR2 SYDVKM. Trimming cost V 2 bases and J 6 bases, with 17 bases left between them. The CDR3 consists of 16 residues. The CDR3 DNA sequence: TGTGCCAGCAGTTTAAGTTCCTCAGGGTTTACCAATGAGCAGTTCTTC. This gives the protein CASSLSSSGFTNEQFF.

In its sample, this clonotype was seen many times. The chain uses TRBV2 and TRBJ2-3; 12 bases agree with TRBD2. Germline V gene data show CDR1 as SNHLY and CDR2 as FYNNEI. The CDR3 length is 16 residues. V shed 5 bases and J 3 bases; nucleotides not matched to a gene: 6. The CDR3, as DNA: TGTGCCAGCAGTTTTTCGACTAGCGGGAGTACAGATACGCAGTATTTT. This codes for CASSFSTSGSTDTQYF.

This clonotype has at least ten counts. V and J are TRBV18 and TRBJ2-1; 8 bases map to TRBD1. The junction had 7 bases not matched to a gene; V was cut back by 2 bases and J by 7 bases. CDR1 and CDR2 from the germline V gene are KGHSH and LQKENI. CDR3 length: 15 residues. The DNA for the CDR3 is TGTGCCAGCTCACCAAGACAGGGGTTGGTGAATGAGCAGTTCTTC. This translates into CASSPRQGLVNEQFF.